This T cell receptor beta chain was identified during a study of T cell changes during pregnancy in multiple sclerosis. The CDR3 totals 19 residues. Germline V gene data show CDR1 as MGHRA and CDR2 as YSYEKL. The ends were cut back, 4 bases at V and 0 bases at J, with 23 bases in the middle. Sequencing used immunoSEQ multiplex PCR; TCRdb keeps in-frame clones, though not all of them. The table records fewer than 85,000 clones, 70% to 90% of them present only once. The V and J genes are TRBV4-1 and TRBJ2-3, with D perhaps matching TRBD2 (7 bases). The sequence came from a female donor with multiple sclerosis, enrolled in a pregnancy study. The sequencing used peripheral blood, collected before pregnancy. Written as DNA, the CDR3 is TGCGCCAGCAGCCCTTCTAGCGCGCGGGGGCGCCCTAGCACAGATACGCAGTATTTT. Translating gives CASSPSSARGRPSTDTQYF.